A selection of T cell receptor beta chains follows, all from one sample in a study of post-analysis software for immune sequencing data. TCRdb re-called the PCR reads through MiXCR, storing one row per CDR3 protein. The sample yields 740,000 or so distinct CDR3 sequences, approximately 53% seen once. The sample consisted of blood. All receptors come from a girl aged 5 to 17 with multiple sclerosis. CDR3s leave out the opening cysteine and the closing phenylalanine or tryptophan. Each record gives: J gene, V gene, CDR3 protein.

J: TRBJ1-4
V: TRBV30
CDR3: AWNGRPNEKLF

J: TRBJ1-4
V: TRBV5-1
CDR3: ASSLGDRVEKLF

J: TRBJ2-5
V: TRBV5-1
CDR3: ASSGNPSHQETQY

J: TRBJ2-7
V: TRBV20-1
CDR3: SARDLAGVTYEQY

J: TRBJ2-6
V: TRBV5-1
CDR3: ASSLDVGSGANVLT

J: TRBJ2-5
V: TRBV3-1
CDR3: ASSHGGGAGFQETQY

J: TRBJ2-1
V: TRBV4-1
CDR3: ASSRSRDRFSYNEQF

J: -
V: TRBV3-1
CDR3: ASSLHRGLGAARETQY

J: TRBJ2-1
V: TRBV12-3/TRBV12-4
CDR3: ASMRGAGAYNEQF

J: TRBJ2-1
V: TRBV9
CDR3: ASSVAWVTEQF

J: -
V: TRBV7-8
CDR3: ASSPLTGGARETQY

J: TRBJ2-7
V: TRBV2
CDR3: ASSVPQGPNEQY

J: TRBJ2-1
V: TRBV29-1
CDR3: SGERTSAYNEQF

J: TRBJ1-2
V: TRBV10-2
CDR3: ASRPETVNYGYT

J: TRBJ2-1
V: TRBV10-3
CDR3: AIRVTGAGYNEQF

J: -
V: TRBV5-1
CDR3: ASSLRDVSHEQY

J: TRBJ1-2
V: TRBV29-1
CDR3: SVNRVVRGYT

J: TRBJ2-7
V: TRBV25-1
CDR3: ASSSVAIGGSHEQY

J: TRBJ2-1
V: TRBV6-5
CDR3: AIGQIYNEQF

J: TRBJ2-3
V: TRBV7-9
CDR3: ASGSRAAPDTQY

J: TRBJ1-2
V: TRBV12-3/TRBV12-4
CDR3: ASSTRGDGYT

J: TRBJ2-1
V: TRBV11-1
CDR3: ASSLEGQGVWQF

J: -
V: TRBV4-2
CDR3: ASSQVGQGETYEQY

J: TRBJ2-7
V: TRBV7-9
CDR3: ASSLGTSGRKDEQY

J: TRBJ2-3
V: TRBV4-1
CDR3: ASSQTSGRTTDTQY

J: TRBJ2-5
V: TRBV7-3
CDR3: ASSSSGRAWETQY

J: TRBJ1-2
V: TRBV12-3/TRBV12-4
CDR3: ASSPPQRSNYGYT

J: TRBJ1-2
V: TRBV12-5
CDR3: ASAPYGYGYT

J: TRBJ2-7
V: TRBV4-1
CDR3: ASSQGGGVSIVGYEQY

J: TRBJ1-5
V: TRBV29-1
CDR3: SVVGSGNQPQH

J: TRBJ2-3
V: TRBV7-2
CDR3: ASSLVNRAADTQY

J: TRBJ2-1
V: TRBV19
CDR3: ASSIGGLAGSPEQF

J: TRBJ2-7
V: TRBV20-1
CDR3: SARLQGYYEQY

J: TRBJ2-3
V: TRBV20-1
CDR3: SARWLMDYLLTDTQY

J: TRBJ2-7
V: TRBV20-1
CDR3: SSSPLYNEQY

J: TRBJ2-3
V: TRBV5-1
CDR3: ASRETRSPTQY

J: -
V: TRBV10-3
CDR3: AVSERQGPYEQY

J: TRBJ2-6
V: TRBV6-2/TRBV6-3
CDR3: ASSLTLPSGANVLT

J: TRBJ2-5
V: TRBV3-1
CDR3: ASTGLAGVTEETQY

J: -
V: TRBV12-3/TRBV12-4
CDR3: ASSRARGASGEQY

J: TRBJ2-1
V: TRBV12-3/TRBV12-4
CDR3: ASRAQGNEQF

J: TRBJ2-1
V: TRBV20-1
CDR3: SARGSGGRSSYNEQF

J: TRBJ2-1
V: TRBV6-4
CDR3: ASSDSRLGGNEQF

J: TRBJ2-5
V: TRBV3-1
CDR3: ASSRVLETQY

J: TRBJ2-5
V: TRBV20-1
CDR3: SARIAGAETQY

J: TRBJ2-7
V: TRBV2
CDR3: ASSVVRAYEQY

J: TRBJ1-2
V: TRBV5-5
CDR3: ASKLLSTAPASGYT

J: TRBJ2-7
V: TRBV7-7
CDR3: ASSLALGQGYEQY

J: TRBJ2-7
V: TRBV11-2
CDR3: ASSLGWDQRISYEQY

J: TRBJ2-5
V: TRBV6-6
CDR3: ASSYSSGTQY

J: TRBJ2-7
V: TRBV5-1
CDR3: ASSLALSGRSGEQY

J: TRBJ1-6
V: TRBV20-1
CDR3: SALGAFNSPLH